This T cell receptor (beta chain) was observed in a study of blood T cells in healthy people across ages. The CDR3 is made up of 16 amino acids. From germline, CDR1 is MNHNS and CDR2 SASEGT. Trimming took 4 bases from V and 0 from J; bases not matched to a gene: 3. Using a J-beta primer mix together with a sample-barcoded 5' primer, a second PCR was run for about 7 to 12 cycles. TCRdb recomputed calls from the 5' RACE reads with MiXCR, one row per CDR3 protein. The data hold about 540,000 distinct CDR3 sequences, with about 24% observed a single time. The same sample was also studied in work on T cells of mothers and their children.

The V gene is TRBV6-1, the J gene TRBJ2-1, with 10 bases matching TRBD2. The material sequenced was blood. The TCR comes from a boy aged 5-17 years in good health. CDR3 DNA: TGTGCCAGCAGTGCACGGACTAGCGGCTCCTACAATGAGCAGTTCTTC. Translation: CASSARTSGSYNEQFF.